The 27 T cell receptor beta chains below come from one sample, sequenced in a study of blood T cells in healthy people across ages. Combining a sample-barcoded 5' primer with a J-beta primer mix, a second PCR ran for roughly 6 to 11 cycles. In TCRdb, the 5' RACE reads were re-called with MiXCR into one record per CDR3 protein. The table has fewer than 750,000 distinct CDR3 sequences, roughly 48% seen once. The sequencing sample was made of blood. The receptor set was obtained from a man older than 75 in good health.

The rearrangement joins TRBV7-6 to TRBJ1-1, with TRBD1 matching over 7 bases. Germline lookup yields CDR1 SGHVS and CDR2 FNYEAQ. This CDR3 is built from 13 residues. V gave up 4 bases and J gave up 6 bases; unmatched junction bases: 5. The CDR3 loop is CASSSTGYAEAFF. CDR3 bases: TGTGCCAGCAGCTCGACAGGGTATGCTGAAGCTTTCTTT.

This clonotype was counted a few times. This rearrangement joins TRBV20-1 to TRBJ2-1; 8 bases align to TRBD2. There are 14 residues in the CDR3. Germline V gives CDR1 DFQATT, CDR2 SNEGSKA (reference sequence). The V segment lost 1 base and the J segment 7 bases; nucleotides outside the gene matches: 6. Here the CDR3 DNA reads TGCAGTGCTAGAGGACTAGCGACAACTAATGAGCAGTTCTTC. It specifies CSARGLATTNEQFF.

This clonotype appeared once. An end of the junction differs from the germline gene, which may be a read error. This sequence joins TRBV20-1 and TRBJ2-2; 7 positions match TRBD1. The CDR3 covers 14 residues. CDR1 and CDR2 (germline): DFQATT, SNEGSKA (reference sequence). The CDR3, as DNA: TGCAGTGCCCGGGGACAGTCGAACACCGGGGAGCAGTTTTTT. Protein product: CSARGQSNTGEQFF.

CDR3 sequence (DNA): TGCGCCAGCAGCCAAGAAGAGGACAGGGAACTCTTCTCCTACGAGCAGTACTTC. This gives the protein CASSQEEDRELFSYEQYF. The chain is built from TRBV4-1 and TRBJ2-7; 8 nucleotides agree with TRBD1. The CDR3 length is 18 residues. After removal of 0 bases from V and 0 bases from J, the junction contained 10 bases not matched to a gene. CDR1 is MGHRA, CDR2 YSYEKL, per germline.

Concerning this clonotype: A clone one base away is much larger, so this may be a read error. The V and J genes are TRBV6-6 and TRBJ1-4, with D unresolved. CDR1 MNHNY and CDR2 SVGAGI come from the germline V gene (reference sequence). This CDR3 is built from 14 residues. In DNA, the CDR3 is TGTGCCAGCATTTACTCGCTGGTAGGGGAAAAACTGTTTTTT. Its protein product is CASIYSLVGEKLFF.

The chain couples TRBV6-5 to TRBJ1-6, with no clear D. The CDR3 covers 17 residues. The germline V and J ends were trimmed by 4 bases and 2 bases, with 15 bases remaining between them. Germline CDR1 is MNHEY and CDR2 is SVGAGI. CDR3 in amino acids: CASSFSGRDTYNSPLHF. DNA for the CDR3: TGTGCCAGCAGTTTCTCAGGTCGGGATACCTATAATTCACCCCTCCACTTT.

The chain is built from TRBV3-1 and TRBJ2-3; a possible D gene is TRBD2 (5 bases). There are 12 residues in the CDR3. The V gene lost 5 bases and the J gene lost 5 bases, with 8 bases spanning the gap. Germline-derived CDR1 and CDR2 are LGHDT and YNNKEL (reference sequence). The CDR3 DNA reads as TGTGCCAGCAGCTCCCGGGGAGATACGCAGTATTTT. Protein sequence: CASSSRGDTQYF.

The J gene is TRBJ2-2, the V gene TRBV24-1; unclear D gene. Germline lookup yields CDR1 KGHDR and CDR2 SFDVKD. The germline V and J ends were trimmed by 1 base and 4 bases, with 12 bases remaining between them. This CDR3 has 16 amino acids. The CDR3: CATSDFRDEATGELFF. The CDR3, as DNA: TGTGCCACCAGTGATTTTAGGGATGAGGCCACCGGGGAGCTGTTTTTT.

This clonotype was counted a few times. The CDR3 bases are TGCAGTGCTGACAGGGTGGGACGTTATGGCTACACCTTC. Its translation is CSADRVGRYGYTF. The chain carries TRBV20-1 and TRBJ1-2; 7 bases align to TRBD1. This CDR3 is built from 13 residues. Germline assignment: CDR1 DFQATT and CDR2 SNEGSKA (reference sequence). V lost 5 bases, J lost 5 bases, and 8 bases stayed unmatched.

This clonotype was counted between two and nine times. The chain links TRBV7-2 to TRBJ2-1, with D perhaps TRBD1 or TRBD2 (6 bases each). Germline V CDR1 and CDR2: SGHTA, FQGNSA. V gave up 5 bases and J gave up 2 bases, with 13 bases separating them. The CDR3 extends over 15 amino acids. The CDR3 bases are TGTGCCAGCAGCGGGACGGGGGCGGCCTACAATGAGCAGTTCTTC. Its protein product is CASSGTGAAYNEQFF.

As for this clonotype: One end of the junction varies from germline; a read error may be responsible. The genes are TRBV4-3 and TRBJ2-5; D might be TRBD2 (6 bases). The germline CDR1 and CDR2 sequences are LGHNA and YSLEER. CDR3 length: 17 amino acids. The CDR3: CASSQDILGLPKETQYF. The CDR3 DNA reads TGCGCCAGCAGCCAAGATATATTGGGACTCCCAAAAGAGACCCAGTATTTC.

This chain joins TRBV7-3 and TRBJ2-1; 9 nucleotides match TRBD1. From germline, CDR1 is SGHTA and CDR2 FQGTGA. V was clipped by 2 bases and J by 9 bases; unmatched bases: 8. The CDR3 extends over 15 amino acids. CDR3 sequence reads: CASSLGRTGVSEQFF. The CDR3 DNA follows: TGTGCCAGCAGCTTAGGCAGGACAGGGGTGAGTGAGCAGTTCTTC. The entire variable domain, with the rest obtained from reference TRBV7-3 and TRBJ2-1, is as follows: GAGVSQTPSNKVTEKGKYVELRCDPISGHTALYWYRQSLGQGPEFLIYFQGTGAADDSGLPNDRFFAVRPEGSVSTLKIQRTERGDSAVYLCASSLGRTGVSEQFFGPGTRLTVL.

In this sample, this clonotype turned up a few times. This chain uses TRBV12-3 or TRBV12-4 with TRBJ1-2, with 8 bases fitting TRBD1. CDR3 size: 14 residues. V lost 7 bases and J lost 8; bases outside the gene matches: 12. This CDR3 is CASTPQTGDYGYTF. CDR3 sequence (DNA): TGTGCCAGCACCCCCCAGACAGGGGATTACGGCTACACCTTC.

As regards this clonotype: A read error is possible here, since a much larger clone lies one base away. The chain joins TRBV4-1 to TRBJ2-3, with a tentative D call TRBD1 (5 bases). Trimming removed 0 bases at V and 2 bases at J, with 6 bases between. This CDR3 comprises 14 residues. Per the germline V gene, CDR1 is MGHRA and CDR2 is YSYEKL. The CDR3 DNA reads TGCGCCAGCAGCCAAGAGACAGTCACAGATACGCAGTATTTT. The encoded protein is CASSQETVTDTQYF.

This clonotype was recorded at least ten times. The chain uses TRBV6-5 and TRBJ2-5, with 8 bases lining up with TRBD1. This CDR3 is built from 13 residues. J gave up 5 bases and V 7 bases, and 6 bases lay outside the gene matches. Germline lookup yields CDR1 MNHEY and CDR2 SVGAGI. The CDR3 here is CASKKTGAETQYF. CDR3 sequence (DNA): TGTGCCAGCAAAAAGACAGGGGCCGAGACCCAGTACTTC.

About this clonotype: Just one base apart from a much larger clone, this may be a read error. The rearrangement uses TRBV6-5 and TRBJ2-7; no reliable D call. The tail of the sequence fits TRBJ2-5 better, so the J call may be wrong. The CDR3 is 11 residues long. The V gene's germline CDR1 is MNHEY and CDR2 SVGAGI. This CDR3 reads CEWVTRETQYF. The CDR3 nucleotides are TGTGAATGGGTAACAAGAGAGACCCAGTACTTC.

The V gene is TRBV9, the J gene TRBJ2-3; no clear D gene. Germline V lookup: CDR1 SGDLS, CDR2 YYNGEE. The CDR3 runs 14 residues. The V and J ends lost 0 bases and 4 bases respectively, with 9 bases between them. The DNA of the CDR3 is TGTGCCAGCAGCGTAGCAGCGCTTGCAGATACGCAGTATTTT. Translation: CASSVAALADTQYF.

The rearrangement joins TRBV4-1 to TRBJ2-6, with unresolved D. Per germline, CDR1 MGHRA and CDR2 YSYEKL. Trimming shortened V by 0 bases and J by 3 bases, and 9 bases separated the two germline ends. The CDR3 covers 16 residues. CDR3 sequence: CASSQEGLGGANVLTF. The DNA for the CDR3 is TGCGCCAGCAGCCAAGAAGGGTTAGGTGGGGCCAACGTCCTGACTTTC.

The V and J genes are TRBV20-1 and TRBJ1-5; 7 bases map to TRBD1. CDR3 length: 15 amino acids. Germline trimming cut 3 bases from V and 3 bases from J; bases unmatched to any gene: 8. Germline CDR1 reads DFQATT; CDR2 reads SNEGSKA (reference sequence). CDR3 region: CSASRDRRDNQPQHF. CDR3 in DNA: TGCAGTGCTAGCCGGGACAGAAGGGACAATCAGCCCCAGCATTTT.

This clonotype appeared many times. This chain links TRBV6-6 with TRBJ2-7; 10 bases fit TRBD1. The CDR3 spans 17 residues. V shed 0 bases and J 7 bases; nucleotides not matched to a gene: 12. Germline CDR1 MNHNY, CDR2 SVGAGI (reference sequence). CDR3 amino acids: CASSYSGGGQGPKEQYF. As DNA, the CDR3 is TGTGCCAGCAGTTACTCGGGGGGGGGACAGGGGCCTAAAGAGCAGTACTTC.

This clonotype was detected only a few times. The rearrangement uses TRBV29-1 and TRBJ2-4; 10 bases align to TRBD1. The J call may be wrong; the DNA end is better matched by TRBJ2-7. Germline V gives CDR1 SQVTM, CDR2 ANQGSEA. The CDR3 spans 14 residues. The CDR3 bases are TGCAGCGCCCAGCCGGGACAGGGGTCCTACGAGCAGTACTTC. As protein: CSAQPGQGSYEQYF.

Concerning this clonotype: Mismatch with germline at one junction end may stem from a read error. The genes are TRBV2 and TRBJ2-1, with a possible D match to TRBD1 (6 bases). This CDR3 has 13 amino acids. Germline assignment: CDR1 SNHLY and CDR2 FYNNEI. The CDR3: CASSEGAGNGQFF. The CDR3 DNA sequence: TGTGCCAGCAGTGAGGGGGCAGGTAATGGGCAGTTCTTC.

This clonotype appeared a few times. The chain is built from TRBV7-9 and TRBJ2-4; 8 positions match TRBD1. CDR3 size: 18 residues. Germline CDR1 and CDR2: SEHNR and FQNEAQ (reference sequence). V dropped 3 bases and J dropped 2; count of bases not matched to a gene: 12. The CDR3 DNA sequence: TGTGCCAGCAGCTTCCATCGGACAGGGAAAGGGACCAAAAACATTCAGTACTTC. Its translation: CASSFHRTGKGTKNIQYF.

The chain joins TRBV7-2 to TRBJ2-4, with a possible D match to TRBD1 (6 bases). Gene TRBJ2-7 matches the end of the DNA better, so the J call may be wrong. The CDR3 contains 15 residues. Germline V CDR1 and CDR2: SGHTA, FQGNSA. This chain's CDR3 is CASSPTGQQGYEQYF. In nucleotides, the CDR3 is TGTGCCAGCAGCCCCACAGGACAGCAAGGGTACGAGCAGTACTTC.

In this sample, this clonotype turned up a few times. The gene calls are TRBV12-3 or TRBV12-4 and TRBJ1-2; possibly TRBD1 for D (5 bases). Deletions cut 2 bases from V and 8 bases from J, with 18 bases between. The CDR3 is made up of 15 amino acids. The CDR3: CASSLMGGAERGYTF. CDR3 in DNA: TGTGCCAGCAGTTTAATGGGGGGAGCGGAGCGGGGCTACACCTTC.

This clonotype has only one observation. The J gene is TRBJ2-7, the V gene TRBV20-1; TRBD2 aligns across 11 bases. The CDR3 runs 14 residues. Germline V gene sequence: CDR1 DFQATT, CDR2 SNEGSKA (reference sequence). The CDR3 nucleotides are TGCAGCCAATCAAGACTAGCGGGAAAGAATGAGCAGTACTTC. It is translated as CSQSRLAGKNEQYF.

The chain joins TRBV6-2 or TRBV6-3 to TRBJ2-5; tentatively, D is TRBD2 (5 bases). The CDR3 extends over 14 amino acids. Germline V lookup: CDR1 MNHEY, CDR2 SVGEGT. V lost 8 bases and J 2 bases, leaving 15 bases between the germline ends. CDR3 nucleotides: TGTGCCAGCGCCGGCGGGTCCACTCAAGAGACCCAGTACTTC. Translated: CASAGGSTQETQYF.